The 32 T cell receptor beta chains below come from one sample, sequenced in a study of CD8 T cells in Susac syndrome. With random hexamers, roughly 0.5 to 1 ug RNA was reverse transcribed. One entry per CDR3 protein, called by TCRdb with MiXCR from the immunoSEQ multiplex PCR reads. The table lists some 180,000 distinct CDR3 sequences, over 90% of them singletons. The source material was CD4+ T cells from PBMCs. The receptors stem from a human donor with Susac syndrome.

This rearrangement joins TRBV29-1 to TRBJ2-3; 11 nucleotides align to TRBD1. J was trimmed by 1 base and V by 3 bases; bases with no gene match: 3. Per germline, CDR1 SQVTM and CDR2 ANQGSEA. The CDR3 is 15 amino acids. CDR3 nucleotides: TGCAGCGTTGATTGGACAGGGGGCGGCACAGATACGCAGTATTTT. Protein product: CSVDWTGGGTDTQYF.

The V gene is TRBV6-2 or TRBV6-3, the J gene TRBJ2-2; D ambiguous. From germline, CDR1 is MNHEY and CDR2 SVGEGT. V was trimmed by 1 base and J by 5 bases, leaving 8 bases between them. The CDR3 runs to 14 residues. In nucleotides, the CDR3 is TGTGCCAGCAGTTACTTAGGTGGAACCGGGGAGCTGTTTTTT. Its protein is CASSYLGGTGELFF.

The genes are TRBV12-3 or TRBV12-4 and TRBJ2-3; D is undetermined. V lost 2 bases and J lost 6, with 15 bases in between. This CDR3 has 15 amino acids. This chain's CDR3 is CASSLSQDPRDTQYF. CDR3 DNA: TGTGCCAGCAGTTTATCCCAGGACCCAAGGGATACGCAGTATTTT.

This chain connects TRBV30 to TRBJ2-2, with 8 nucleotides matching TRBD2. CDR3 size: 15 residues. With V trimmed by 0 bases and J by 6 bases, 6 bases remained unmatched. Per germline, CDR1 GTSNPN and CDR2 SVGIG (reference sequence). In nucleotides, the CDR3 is TGTGCCTGGAGTGTACCGGGACTAGGGTCCGGGGAGCTGTTTTTT. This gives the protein CAWSVPGLGSGELFF.

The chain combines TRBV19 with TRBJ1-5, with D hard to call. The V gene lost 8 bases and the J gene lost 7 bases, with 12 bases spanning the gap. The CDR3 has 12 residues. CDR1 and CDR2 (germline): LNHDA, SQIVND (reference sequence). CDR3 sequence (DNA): TGTGCCAGTTCACAAGCTTTCCAGCCCCAGCATTTT. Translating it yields CASSQAFQPQHF.

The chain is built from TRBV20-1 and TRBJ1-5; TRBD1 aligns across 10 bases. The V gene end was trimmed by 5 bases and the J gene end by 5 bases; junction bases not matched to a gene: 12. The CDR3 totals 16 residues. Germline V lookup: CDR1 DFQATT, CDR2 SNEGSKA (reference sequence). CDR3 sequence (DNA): TGCAGTGCTCGGGACAGGGGATCATCGGGCGATCAGCCCCAGCATTTT. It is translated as CSARDRGSSGDQPQHF.

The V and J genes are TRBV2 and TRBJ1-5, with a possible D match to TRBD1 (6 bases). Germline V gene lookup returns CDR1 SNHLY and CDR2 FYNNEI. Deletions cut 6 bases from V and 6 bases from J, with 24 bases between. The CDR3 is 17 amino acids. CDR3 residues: CASSEGWGAGLGQPQHF. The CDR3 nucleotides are TGTGCCAGCAGCGAGGGATGGGGGGCAGGCTTGGGTCAGCCCCAGCATTTT.

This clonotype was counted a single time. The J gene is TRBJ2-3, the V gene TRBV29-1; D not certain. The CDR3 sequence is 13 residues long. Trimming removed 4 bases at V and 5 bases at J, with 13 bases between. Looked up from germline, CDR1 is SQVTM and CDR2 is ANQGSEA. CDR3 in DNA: TGCAGCGTTGGTATAGGGATGGGAGATACGCAGTATTTT. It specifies CSVGIGMGDTQYF.

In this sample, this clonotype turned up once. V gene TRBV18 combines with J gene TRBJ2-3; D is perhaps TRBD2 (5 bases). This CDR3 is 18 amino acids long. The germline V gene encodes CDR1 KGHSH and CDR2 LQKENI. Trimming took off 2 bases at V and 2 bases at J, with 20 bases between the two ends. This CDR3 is CASSPILGSPGDTDTQYF. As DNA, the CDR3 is TGTGCCAGCTCACCAATCCTCGGTTCCCCCGGGGACACAGATACGCAGTATTTT.

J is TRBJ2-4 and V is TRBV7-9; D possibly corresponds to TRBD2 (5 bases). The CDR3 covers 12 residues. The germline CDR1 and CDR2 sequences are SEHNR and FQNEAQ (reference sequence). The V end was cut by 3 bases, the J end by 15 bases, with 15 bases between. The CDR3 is CASSLTPGSRYF. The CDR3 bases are TGTGCCAGCAGCTTGACCCCGGGATCAAGGTACTTC.

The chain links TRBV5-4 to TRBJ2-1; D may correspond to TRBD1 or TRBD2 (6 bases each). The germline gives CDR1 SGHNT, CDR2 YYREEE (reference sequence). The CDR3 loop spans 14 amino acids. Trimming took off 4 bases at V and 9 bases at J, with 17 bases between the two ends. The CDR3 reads CASSGGGREGEQFF. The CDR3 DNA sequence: TGTGCCAGCAGCGGAGGGGGGCGGGAAGGTGAGCAGTTCTTC.

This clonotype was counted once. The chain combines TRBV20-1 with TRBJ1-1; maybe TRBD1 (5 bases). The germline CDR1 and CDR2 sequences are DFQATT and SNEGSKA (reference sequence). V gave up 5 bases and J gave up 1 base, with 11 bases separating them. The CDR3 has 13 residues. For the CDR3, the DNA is TGCAGTGCTTCACTAGACAGGAACACTGAAGCTTTCTTT. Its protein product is CSASLDRNTEAFF.

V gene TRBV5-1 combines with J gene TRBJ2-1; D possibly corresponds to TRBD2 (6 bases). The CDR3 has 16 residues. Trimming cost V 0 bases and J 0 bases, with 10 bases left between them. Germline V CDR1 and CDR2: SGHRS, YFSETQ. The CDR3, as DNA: TGCGCCAGCAGCTTGGCGGCCGGGAGCTCCTACAATGAGCAGTTCTTC. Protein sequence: CASSLAAGSSYNEQFF.

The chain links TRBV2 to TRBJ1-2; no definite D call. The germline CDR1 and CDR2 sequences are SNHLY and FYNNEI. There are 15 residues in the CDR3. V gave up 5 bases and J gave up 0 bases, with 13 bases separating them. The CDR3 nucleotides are TGTGCCAGCAGTAAGAGGTTTACCGCTAACTATGGCTACACCTTC. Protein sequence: CASSKRFTANYGYTF.

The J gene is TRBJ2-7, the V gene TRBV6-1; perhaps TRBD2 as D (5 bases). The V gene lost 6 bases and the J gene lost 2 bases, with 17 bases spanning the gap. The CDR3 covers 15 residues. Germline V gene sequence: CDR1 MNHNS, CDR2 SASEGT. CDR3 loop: CASRDERIFTYEQYF. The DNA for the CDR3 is TGTGCCAGCAGGGATGAGCGGATTTTCACCTACGAGCAGTACTTC.

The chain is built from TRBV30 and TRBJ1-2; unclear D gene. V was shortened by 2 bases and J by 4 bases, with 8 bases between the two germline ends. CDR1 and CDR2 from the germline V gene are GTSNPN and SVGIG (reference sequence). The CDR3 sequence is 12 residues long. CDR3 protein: CAWSTDPYGYTF. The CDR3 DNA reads TGTGCCTGGAGTACGGATCCCTATGGCTACACCTTC.

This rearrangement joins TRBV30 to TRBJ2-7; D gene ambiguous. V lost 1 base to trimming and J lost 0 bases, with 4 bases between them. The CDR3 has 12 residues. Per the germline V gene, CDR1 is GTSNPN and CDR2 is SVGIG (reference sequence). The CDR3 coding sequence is TGTGCCTGGAGTGAGACCTCCTACGAGCAGTACTTC. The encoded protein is CAWSETSYEQYF.

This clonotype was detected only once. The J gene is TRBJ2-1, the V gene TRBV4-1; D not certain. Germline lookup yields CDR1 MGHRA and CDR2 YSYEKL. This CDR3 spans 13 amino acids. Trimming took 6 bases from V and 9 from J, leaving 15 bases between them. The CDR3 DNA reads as TGCGCCAGCAGGGTGGCTGGTCGGACTGAGCAGTTCTTC. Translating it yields CASRVAGRTEQFF.

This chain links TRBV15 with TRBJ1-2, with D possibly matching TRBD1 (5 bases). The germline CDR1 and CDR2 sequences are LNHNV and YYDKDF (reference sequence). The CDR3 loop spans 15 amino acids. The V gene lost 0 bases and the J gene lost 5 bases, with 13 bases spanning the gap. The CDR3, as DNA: TGTGCCACCAGCAGAGATATGGGACTCCCTTATGGCTACACCTTC. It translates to CATSRDMGLPYGYTF.

The CDR3 region is CASSLSRTGFTEAFF. The CDR3 bases are TGTGCCAGCAGCTTATCGCGGACAGGTTTCACTGAAGCTTTCTTT. This rearrangement joins TRBV7-9 to TRBJ1-1, with TRBD1 matching over 7 bases. CDR3 length: 15 amino acids. Looked up from germline, CDR1 is SEHNR and CDR2 is FQNEAQ (reference sequence). V shed 2 bases and J 4 bases; nucleotides not matched to a gene: 7.

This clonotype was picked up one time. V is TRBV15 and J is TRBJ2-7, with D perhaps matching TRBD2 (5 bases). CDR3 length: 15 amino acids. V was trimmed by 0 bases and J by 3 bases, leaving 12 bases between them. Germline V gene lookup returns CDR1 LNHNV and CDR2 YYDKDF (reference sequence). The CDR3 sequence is CATSRDPSGGYEQYF. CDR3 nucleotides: TGTGCCACCAGCAGAGATCCCTCCGGAGGCTACGAGCAGTACTTC.

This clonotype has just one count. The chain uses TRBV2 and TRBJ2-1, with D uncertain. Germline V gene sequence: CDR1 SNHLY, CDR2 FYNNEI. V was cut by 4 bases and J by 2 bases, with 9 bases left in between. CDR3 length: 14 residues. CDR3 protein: CASSVGRAYNEQFF. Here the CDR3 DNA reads TGTGCCAGCAGTGTAGGACGGGCCTACAATGAGCAGTTCTTC.

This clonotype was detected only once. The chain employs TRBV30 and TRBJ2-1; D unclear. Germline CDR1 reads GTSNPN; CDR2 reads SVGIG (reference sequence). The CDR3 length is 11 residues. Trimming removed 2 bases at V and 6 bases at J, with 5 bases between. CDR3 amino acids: CAWSFSNEQFF. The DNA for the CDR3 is TGTGCCTGGAGTTTTTCCAATGAGCAGTTCTTC. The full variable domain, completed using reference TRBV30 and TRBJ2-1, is SQTIHQWPATLVQPVGSPLSLECTVEGTSNPNLYWYRQAAGRGLQLLFYSVGIGQISSEVPQNLSASRPQDRQFILSSKKLLLSDSGFYLCAWSFSNEQFFGPGTRLTVL.

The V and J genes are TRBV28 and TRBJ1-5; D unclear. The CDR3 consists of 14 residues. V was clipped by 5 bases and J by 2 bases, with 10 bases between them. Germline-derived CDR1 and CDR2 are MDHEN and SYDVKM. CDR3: CASSPTIGNQPQHF. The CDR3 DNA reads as TGTGCCAGCAGTCCAACTATAGGCAATCAGCCCCAGCATTTT.

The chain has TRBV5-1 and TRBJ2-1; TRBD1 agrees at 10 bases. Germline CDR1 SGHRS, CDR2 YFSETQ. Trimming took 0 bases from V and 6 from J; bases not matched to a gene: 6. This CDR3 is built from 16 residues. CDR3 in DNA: TGCGCCAGCAGCTTGGGGCCGGGACAGGGGACCAATGAGCAGTTCTTC. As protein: CASSLGPGQGTNEQFF.

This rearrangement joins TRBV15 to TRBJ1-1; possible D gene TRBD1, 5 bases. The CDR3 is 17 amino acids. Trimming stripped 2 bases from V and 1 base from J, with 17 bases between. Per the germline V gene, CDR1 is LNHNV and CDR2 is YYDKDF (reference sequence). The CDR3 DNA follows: TGTGCCACCAGCAGATCACTCCCGGGACGGAGGAACACTGAAGCTTTCTTT. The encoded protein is CATSRSLPGRRNTEAFF.

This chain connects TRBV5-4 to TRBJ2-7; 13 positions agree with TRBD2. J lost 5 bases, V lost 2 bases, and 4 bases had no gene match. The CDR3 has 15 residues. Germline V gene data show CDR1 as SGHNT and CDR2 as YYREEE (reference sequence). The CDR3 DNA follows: TGTGCCAGCAGCTTTCAGACTAGCGGGAGGAACGAGCAGTACTTC. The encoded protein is CASSFQTSGRNEQYF.

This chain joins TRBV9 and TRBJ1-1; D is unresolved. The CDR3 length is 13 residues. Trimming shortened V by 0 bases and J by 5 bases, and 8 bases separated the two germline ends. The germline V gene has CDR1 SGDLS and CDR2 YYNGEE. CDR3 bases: TGTGCCAGCAGCGTAGATTCGGGAACTGAAGCTTTCTTT. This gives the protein CASSVDSGTEAFF.

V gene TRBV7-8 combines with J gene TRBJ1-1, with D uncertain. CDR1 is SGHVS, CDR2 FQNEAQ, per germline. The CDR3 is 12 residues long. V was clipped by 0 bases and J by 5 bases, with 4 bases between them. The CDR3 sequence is CASSLAVTEAFF. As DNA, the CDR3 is TGTGCCAGCAGCTTAGCGGTGACTGAAGCTTTCTTT.

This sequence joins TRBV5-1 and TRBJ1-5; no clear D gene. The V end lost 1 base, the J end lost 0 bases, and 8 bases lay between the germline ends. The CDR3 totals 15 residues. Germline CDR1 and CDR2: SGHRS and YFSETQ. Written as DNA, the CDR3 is TGCGCCAGCAGCTTGAACGGTGATAGCAATCAGCCCCAGCATTTT. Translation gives CASSLNGDSNQPQHF.

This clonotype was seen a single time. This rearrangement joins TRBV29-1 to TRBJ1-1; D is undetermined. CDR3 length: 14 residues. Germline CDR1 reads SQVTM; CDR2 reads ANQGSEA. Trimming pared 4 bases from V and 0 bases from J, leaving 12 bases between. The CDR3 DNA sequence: TGCAGCGTTGGAGGGAGGTTGTTGAACACTGAAGCTTTCTTT. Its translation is CSVGGRLLNTEAFF.

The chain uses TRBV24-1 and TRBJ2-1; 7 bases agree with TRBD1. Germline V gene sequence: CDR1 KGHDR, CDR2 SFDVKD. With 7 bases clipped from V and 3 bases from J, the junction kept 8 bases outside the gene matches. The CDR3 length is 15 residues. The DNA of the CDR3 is TGTGCCACCAGCGACCGGGACAGAAACTACAATGAGCAGTTCTTC. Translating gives CATSDRDRNYNEQFF.